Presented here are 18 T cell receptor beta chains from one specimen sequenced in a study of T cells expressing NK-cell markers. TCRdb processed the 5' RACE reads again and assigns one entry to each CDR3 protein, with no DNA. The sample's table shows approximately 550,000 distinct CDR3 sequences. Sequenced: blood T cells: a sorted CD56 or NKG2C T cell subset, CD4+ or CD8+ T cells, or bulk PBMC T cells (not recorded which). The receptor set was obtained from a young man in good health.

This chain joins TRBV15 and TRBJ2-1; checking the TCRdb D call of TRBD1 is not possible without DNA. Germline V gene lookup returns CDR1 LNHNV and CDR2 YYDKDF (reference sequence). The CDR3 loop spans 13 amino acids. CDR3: CATSSHRLNEQFF.

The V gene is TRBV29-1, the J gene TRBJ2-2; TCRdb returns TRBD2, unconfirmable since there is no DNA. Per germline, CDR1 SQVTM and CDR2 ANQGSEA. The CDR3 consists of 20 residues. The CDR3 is CSVEDSHLRGGGPLTGELFF.

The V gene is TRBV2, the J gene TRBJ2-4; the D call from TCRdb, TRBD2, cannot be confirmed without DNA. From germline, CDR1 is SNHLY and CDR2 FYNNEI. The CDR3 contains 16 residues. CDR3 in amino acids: CASSAPGLGGKNIQYF.

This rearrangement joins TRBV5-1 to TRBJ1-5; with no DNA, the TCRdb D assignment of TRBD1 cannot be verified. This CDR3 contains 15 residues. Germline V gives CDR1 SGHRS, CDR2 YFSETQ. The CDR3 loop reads CASSLAAGTNQPQHF. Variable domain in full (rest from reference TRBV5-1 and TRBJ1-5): KAGVTQTPRYLIKTRGQQVTLSCSPISGHRSVSWYQQTPGQGLQFLFEYFSETQRNKGNFPGRFSGRQFSNSRSEMNVSTLELGDSALYLCASSLAAGTNQPQHFGDGTRLSIL.

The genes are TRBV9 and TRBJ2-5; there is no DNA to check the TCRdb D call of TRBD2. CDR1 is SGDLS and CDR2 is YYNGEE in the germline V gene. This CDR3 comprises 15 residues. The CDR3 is CASSVGAREGETQYF.

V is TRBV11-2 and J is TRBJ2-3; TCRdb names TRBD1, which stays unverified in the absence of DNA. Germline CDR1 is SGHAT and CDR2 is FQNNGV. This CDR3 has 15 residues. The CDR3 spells CASSSLRDSAHTQYF.

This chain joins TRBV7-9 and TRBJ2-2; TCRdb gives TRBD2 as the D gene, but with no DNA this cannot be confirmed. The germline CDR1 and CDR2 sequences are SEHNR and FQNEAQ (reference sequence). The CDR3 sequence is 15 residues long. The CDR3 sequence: CASSRTSGISGELFF.

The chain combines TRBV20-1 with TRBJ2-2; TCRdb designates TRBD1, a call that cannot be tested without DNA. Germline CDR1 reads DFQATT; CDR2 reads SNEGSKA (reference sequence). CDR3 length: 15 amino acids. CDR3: CSARGPGEGTGELFF.

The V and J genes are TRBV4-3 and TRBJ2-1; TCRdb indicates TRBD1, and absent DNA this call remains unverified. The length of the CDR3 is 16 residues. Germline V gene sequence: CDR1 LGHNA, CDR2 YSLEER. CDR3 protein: CASSRRGGSSYNEQFF.

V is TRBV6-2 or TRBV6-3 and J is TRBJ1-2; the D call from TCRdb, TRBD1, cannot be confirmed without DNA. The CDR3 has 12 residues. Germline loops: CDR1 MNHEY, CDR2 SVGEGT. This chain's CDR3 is CASTPGGVGYTF.

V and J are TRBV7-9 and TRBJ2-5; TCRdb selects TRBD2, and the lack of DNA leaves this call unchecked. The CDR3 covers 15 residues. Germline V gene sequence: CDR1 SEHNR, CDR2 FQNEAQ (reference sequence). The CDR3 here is CASSLGPSGEETQYF. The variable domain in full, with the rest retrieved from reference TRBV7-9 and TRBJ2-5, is DTGVSQNPRHKITKRGQNVTFRCDPISEHNRLYWYRQTLGQGPEFLTYFQNEAQLEKSRLLSDRFSAERPKGSFSTLEIQRTEQGDSAMYLCASSLGPSGEETQYFGPGTRLLVL.

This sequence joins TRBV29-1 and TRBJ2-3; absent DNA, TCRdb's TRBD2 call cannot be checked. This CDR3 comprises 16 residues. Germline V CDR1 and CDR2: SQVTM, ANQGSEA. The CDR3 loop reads CSVDGPHFGLADTQYF.

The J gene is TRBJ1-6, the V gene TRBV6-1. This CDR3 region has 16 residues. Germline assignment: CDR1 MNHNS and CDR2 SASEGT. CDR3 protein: CASSPPGGQNSSPLHF.

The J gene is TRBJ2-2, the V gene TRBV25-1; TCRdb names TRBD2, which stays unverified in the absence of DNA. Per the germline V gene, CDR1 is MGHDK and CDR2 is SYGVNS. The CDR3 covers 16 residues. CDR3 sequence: CASSGPSGSNTGELFF.

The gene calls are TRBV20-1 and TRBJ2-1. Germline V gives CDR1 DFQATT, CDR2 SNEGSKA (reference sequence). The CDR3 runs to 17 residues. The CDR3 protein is CSARRSDGSVIGNEQFF.

CDR3 sequence reads: CASSATDSGSGSPLHF. The chain joins TRBV25-1 to TRBJ1-6; TCRdb indicates TRBD1, and absent DNA this call remains unverified. The CDR3 has 16 amino acids. The V gene's germline CDR1 is MGHDK and CDR2 SYGVNS.

The CDR3 is CASRKTGARSGNTIYF. The J gene is TRBJ1-3, the V gene TRBV28; TCRdb calls TRBD1, which cannot be checked without DNA. CDR3 length: 16 amino acids. Per germline, CDR1 MDHEN and CDR2 SYDVKM. Full variable domain (rest looked up from reference TRBV28 and TRBJ1-3): DVKVTQSSRYLVKRTGEKVFLECVQDMDHENMFWYRQDPGLGLRLIYFSYDVKMKEKGDIPEGYSVSREKKERFSLILESASTNQTSMYLCASRKTGARSGNTIYFGEGSWLTVV.

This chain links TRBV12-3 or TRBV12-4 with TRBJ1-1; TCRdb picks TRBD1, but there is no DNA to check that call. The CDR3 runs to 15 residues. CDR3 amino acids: CASSPGQGGNTEAFF.